Sequencing of this T cell receptor (beta chain) was carried out in a study of T-cell memory formation after mild COVID-19. The germline V and J ends were trimmed by 6 bases and 10 bases, with 18 bases remaining between them. This CDR3 has 13 amino acids. CDR1 and CDR2 (germline): SGHTA, FQGNSA. One entry per CDR3 protein results from TCRdb running MiXCR on the 5' RACE reads. In the table there are under 300,000 distinct CDR3 sequences, 8% to 10% of which are singletons. Study conclusions and caveats: Pre-infection memory contained some responding clones, which suggested that cross-reactive memory had joined. CD4+ contracting clones lay mainly in CM and EM, CD8+ ones in EMRA. CD4+ bias marked clones expanding day 15 to 37, unlike balanced contracting clones.

Concerning this clonotype itself: Its specificity is not known.

The source is a man aged 18 to 29 who had mild COVID-19 (a few samples of this study predate the infection). Cell type and time point are not known. The chain is built from TRBV7-2 and TRBJ1-1; D may be TRBD1 (5 bases). Source material: PBMCs or a T cell subset sorted from them (not recorded which). The CDR3 coding sequence is TGTGCCAGCAGTTCAGGGAGCGCGGCGGTAGCTTTCTTT. As protein: CASSSGSAAVAFF.